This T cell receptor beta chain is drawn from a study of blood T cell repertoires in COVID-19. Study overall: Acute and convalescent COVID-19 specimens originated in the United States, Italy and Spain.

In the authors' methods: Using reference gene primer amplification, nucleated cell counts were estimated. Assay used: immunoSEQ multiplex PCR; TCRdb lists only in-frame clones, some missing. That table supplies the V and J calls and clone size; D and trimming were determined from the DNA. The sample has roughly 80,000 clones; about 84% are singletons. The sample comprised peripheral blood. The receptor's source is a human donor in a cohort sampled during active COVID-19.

The CDR3 here is CASSLGLAGVGETQYF. CDR3 sequence (DNA): TGTGCCAGCAGCTTAGGTCTAGCGGGGGTCGGGGAGACCCAGTACTTC. V usage is TRBV7-8 and J usage is TRBJ2-5; 10 bases align to TRBD2. Germline assignment: CDR1 SGHVS and CDR2 FQNEAQ. The CDR3 extends over 16 amino acids. V was clipped by 1 base and J by 5 bases; unmatched bases: 7.